This passage covers 11 T cell receptor beta chains from one sample sequenced in a study of shared clonotypes between healthy human individuals. Only in-frame clones appear in the TCRdb table, and some are missing; sequencing was by immunoSEQ multiplex PCR. The sample lists 1.5 million to 2.5 million clones, about 95% occurring once. As defined, naive CD8 cells were CD45RO-negative and positively selected for CCR7, with terminally differentiated effector memory CD45RA+ cells excluded. Sequenced input: naive CD8+ T cells sorted from blood. The receptor set was obtained from a man between 18 and 35 years old in good health.

The chain is built from TRBV10-2 and TRBJ1-5; TRBD1 matches 7 bases. The CDR3 has 15 amino acids. Losses at the gene ends were 2 bases for V and 7 bases for J; bases not matched to a gene: 8. CDR1 is WSHSY, CDR2 SAAADI, per germline. This CDR3 reads CASSEGTVLTQPQHF. The DNA of the CDR3 is TGCGCCAGCAGTGAGGGGACAGTTCTAACACAGCCCCAGCATTTT.

V gene TRBV29-1 combines with J gene TRBJ1-2; TRBD1 matches 7 bases. This CDR3 region has 13 residues. The junction had 7 bases not matched to a gene; V was cut back by 5 bases and J by 4 bases. The germline CDR1 and CDR2 sequences are SQVTM and ANQGSEA. The CDR3 loop reads CSVWQGGIYGYTF. Written as DNA, the CDR3 is TGCAGCGTTTGGCAGGGGGGGATCTATGGCTACACCTTC. The full variable domain, with the rest looked up from reference TRBV29-1 and TRBJ1-2, is SAVISQKPSRDICQRGTSLTIQCQVDSQVTMMFWYRQQPGQSLTLIATANQGSEATYESGFVIDKFPISRPNLTFSTLTVSNMSPEDSSIYLCSVWQGGIYGYTFGSGTRLTVV.

V gene TRBV28 combines with J gene TRBJ2-3; a weak D match, TRBD2 (6 bases). The CDR3 has 14 residues. Germline V lookup: CDR1 MDHEN, CDR2 SYDVKM. Trimming stripped 7 bases from V and 6 bases from J, with 17 bases between. The CDR3 sequence: CASTLAVRGDTQYF. As DNA, the CDR3 is TGTGCCAGCACCTTAGCGGTCCGAGGGGATACGCAGTATTTT.

The chain recombines TRBV10-3 with TRBJ2-7; D perhaps matches TRBD2 (8 bases). The V end was cut by 11 bases, the J end by 0 bases, with 17 bases between. This CDR3 is 14 amino acids long. Germline-derived CDR1 and CDR2 are ENHRY and SYGVKD. This chain's CDR3 is CAHRGGTDSYEQYF. CDR3 DNA: TGTGCCCATCGGGGGGGGACAGACTCCTACGAGCAGTACTTC.

The chain has TRBV13 and TRBJ1-1; possible D gene TRBD1, 5 bases. The CDR3 is 16 residues long. V gave up 1 base and J gave up 0 bases, with 12 bases separating them. CDR1 and CDR2 (germline): PRHDT, FYEKMQ (reference sequence). The CDR3: CASSLEAGGVNTEAFF. CDR3 nucleotides: TGTGCCAGCAGCTTAGAGGCTGGGGGAGTGAACACTGAAGCTTTCTTT.

The V and J genes are TRBV5-1 and TRBJ1-2; TRBD1 aligns across 7 bases. CDR3 length: 13 amino acids. V shed 5 bases and J 4 bases; nucleotides not matched to a gene: 5. In germline, CDR1 is SGHRS, CDR2 YFSETQ. In DNA form, the CDR3 reads TGCGCCAGCAGTGGAGGGGGCCTCTATGGCTACACCTTC. Protein product: CASSGGGLYGYTF.

This chain links TRBV18 with TRBJ1-2; D call uncertain. Germline V gene sequence: CDR1 KGHSH, CDR2 LQKENI. This CDR3 has 13 amino acids. The V gene lost 0 bases and the J gene lost 2 bases, with 4 bases spanning the gap. CDR3 sequence: CASSPPENYGYTF. The CDR3 bases are TGTGCCAGCTCACCACCAGAGAACTATGGCTACACCTTC.

The V call is TRBV7-9, the J call TRBJ1-1; D is uncertain. CDR3 length: 14 residues. V lost 6 bases, J lost 5 bases, and 16 bases lay in between. Per the germline V gene, CDR1 is SEHNR and CDR2 is FQNEAQ (reference sequence). CDR3 protein: CASSSIPGRTEAFF. In nucleotides, the CDR3 is TGTGCCAGCAGTTCTATACCTGGGAGAACTGAAGCTTTCTTT.

The chain has TRBV7-9 and TRBJ1-2, with D hard to call. The ends were cut back, 4 bases at V and 5 bases at J, with 20 bases in the middle. Per the germline V gene, CDR1 is SEHNR and CDR2 is FQNEAQ (reference sequence). CDR3 length: 16 amino acids. CDR3 sequence: CASSSESEIGPYGYTF. The CDR3 bases are TGTGCCAGCAGCTCCGAGAGCGAAATCGGACCTTATGGCTACACCTTC.

The V gene is TRBV27, the J gene TRBJ1-5; D might be TRBD1 (5 bases). Germline V gene sequence: CDR1 MNHEY, CDR2 SMNVEV (reference sequence). The CDR3 has 14 amino acids. The ends were cut back, 5 bases at V and 3 bases at J, with 11 bases in the middle. In DNA, the CDR3 is TGTGCCAGCAGTGCCGAAGGGACCAATCAGCCCCAGCATTTT. It encodes CASSAEGTNQPQHF.

This rearrangement joins TRBV7-3 to TRBJ2-5; D uncertain. Germline CDR1 and CDR2: SGHTA and FQGTGA. Deletions cut 5 bases from V and 1 base from J, with 8 bases between. This CDR3 is built from 13 residues. In DNA form, the CDR3 reads TGTGCCAGCAGCATATCCTCCCAAGAGACCCAGTACTTC. This translates into CASSISSQETQYF.